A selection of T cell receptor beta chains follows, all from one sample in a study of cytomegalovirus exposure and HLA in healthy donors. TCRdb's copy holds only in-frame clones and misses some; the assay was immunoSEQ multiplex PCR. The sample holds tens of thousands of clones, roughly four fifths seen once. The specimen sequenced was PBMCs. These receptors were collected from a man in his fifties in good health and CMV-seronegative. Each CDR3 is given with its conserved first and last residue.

CDR3aa: CATSRDARDPPPYEQYF; v_gene: TRBV15
CDR3aa: CASSGSQGSSLGYTF; v_gene: TRBV6-1
CDR3aa: CASSLSLQETQYF; v_gene: TRBV7-6
CDR3aa: CASGEGGNSYAFF; v_gene: TRBV6-1
CDR3aa: CASSLGGREFYGYTF; v_gene: TRBV19
CDR3aa: CSVALTGDLYEQYF; v_gene: TRBV29-1
CDR3aa: CASSYSSSTHEQYF; v_gene: TRBV6-5
CDR3aa: CASSNPGQGPSYEQYF; v_gene: TRBV5-4
CDR3aa: CASSLRVYSSYEQYF; v_gene: TRBV19
CDR3aa: CASSGTSGAYEQYF; v_gene: TRBV21-1
CDR3aa: CASSLSPPTGLLNTPQHF; v_gene: TRBV27
CDR3aa: CASSLTSGPTDTQYF; v_gene: TRBV5-1
CDR3aa: CASSIGQGASQYF; v_gene: TRBV7-3
CDR3aa: CSVVGQANQPQHF; v_gene: TRBV29-1
CDR3aa: CASSVVVGSSETQYF; v_gene: TRBV9
CDR3aa: CASRLDRNTEAFF; v_gene: TRBV7-9
CDR3aa: CASSGGVGYGYTF; v_gene: TRBV7-3
CDR3aa: CASSLMTGRNTEAFF; v_gene: TRBV5-6
CDR3aa: CASSYSLGLDTQYF; v_gene: TRBV6-5
CDR3aa: CASSFLSGSLLYPEQFF; v_gene: TRBV7-2
CDR3aa: CASREGVNTEAFF; v_gene: TRBV5-1
CDR3aa: CASSLAGAGVGDEQFF; v_gene: TRBV7-2
CDR3aa: CASSPTGGAGYGYTF; v_gene: TRBV7-3
CDR3aa: CASSMGLVELDTQYF; v_gene: TRBV6-1
CDR3aa: CASSLAGGLRGAYEQYF; v_gene: TRBV7-2
CDR3aa: CASSLGRRLADNEQFF; v_gene: TRBV13
CDR3aa: CASSWGLALSYEQYF; v_gene: TRBV5-4
CDR3aa: CASSHKGVGEQYF; v_gene: TRBV4-3
CDR3aa: CASSRTSESGELFF; v_gene: TRBV6-1
CDR3aa: CASSLLTRDQPQHF; v_gene: TRBV28
CDR3aa: CASGSTGVRGAFF; v_gene: TRBV28
CDR3aa: CASSRTSGTVSYEQYF; v_gene: TRBV27
CDR3aa: CATSRVGRAAETQYF; v_gene: TRBV15
CDR3aa: CASSFGQTYGYTF; v_gene: TRBV7-6
CDR3aa: CASSAFTDTQYF; v_gene: TRBV9
CDR3aa: CASLEVGAPEAFF; v_gene: TRBV28
CDR3aa: CASSPSGRGSYEQYF; v_gene: TRBV7-9
CDR3aa: CASSNTGGVYDGYTF; v_gene: TRBV19
CDR3aa: CASSYQNGNTIYF; v_gene: TRBV28
CDR3aa: CASSMGPGGALEKLFF; v_gene: TRBV19
CDR3aa: CATSGTSRRTGRRAGELFF; v_gene: TRBV15
CDR3aa: CASSSTGTGNFYEQFF; v_gene: TRBV7-9
CDR3aa: CASSLALRRGPDTEAFF; v_gene: TRBV7-6
CDR3aa: CASSTQGSLNTEAFF; v_gene: TRBV18
CDR3aa: CASSPGLAYNEQFF; v_gene: TRBV7-2
CDR3aa: CASHQISGGEQFF; v_gene: TRBV6-1
CDR3aa: CATSRDKSYNQPQHF; v_gene: TRBV15
CDR3aa: CASSDGVRGTGELFF; v_gene: TRBV27
CDR3aa: CASSLPTGQNTEAFF; v_gene: TRBV5-5
CDR3aa: CASSLGHASGRAGEQFF; v_gene: TRBV5-1
CDR3aa: CASSESAGRTYEQYF; v_gene: TRBV2